This T cell receptor beta chain was profiled in a study of T cells in Graves' hyperthyroidism and ophthalmopathy. The CDR3 is made up of 13 amino acids. Germline V lookup: CDR1 DFQATT, CDR2 SNEGSKA (reference sequence). V gave up 0 bases and J gave up 5 bases, with 10 bases separating them. For the diagnoses, clinical symptoms, serum thyroxine and TRAb, thyroid ultrasound and orbital computed tomography were used. TCR beta CDR3 sequences were amplified from RNA transcripts. HTBI primers drove first-round RT-PCR of the TCR CDR3. TCRdb reanalysed the multiplex PCR reads using MiXCR and keeps one entry per CDR3 protein. The sample has under 450,000 distinct CDR3 sequences, less than 15% seen once. This clonotype was seen at least ten times.

The TCR originated in a man younger than 40 with Graves' hyperthyroidism that later progressed to Graves' ophthalmopathy. The gene calls are TRBV20-1 and TRBJ1-2; the D is unclear. The material sequenced was blood. CDR3 protein: CSARDSEYYGYTF. The CDR3 DNA follows: TGCAGTGCTAGAGATTCAGAGTATTATGGCTACACCTTC.